The rows below give T cell receptor beta chains drawn from one sample of a study of cytomegalovirus exposure and HLA in healthy donors. Clones were read by immunoSEQ multiplex PCR, and TCRdb kept only the in-frame ones, dropping some. The table has approximately 76,000 clones, approximately 93% seen once. Material: PBMCs. These receptor sequences come from a young woman in good health and CMV-seronegative. Both conserved end residues are part of each CDR3. The D gene is left open where the match is weak. Clone size is not always given. Where it is, it says once, few, many or a class for expanded clones.

V gene	J gene	D gene	clone size	CDR3 protein	CDR3 DNA
TRBV19	TRBJ1-2	-	-	CASSYTSAGNGGYTF	TGTGCCAGTAGTTATACCTCGGCGGGGAATGGTGGCTACACCTTC
TRBV18	TRBJ1-5	-	-	CASSRGREGTQPQHF	TGTGCCAGCTCACGAGGGCGGGAGGGGACTCAGCCCCAGCATTTT
TRBV6-1	TRBJ2-7	TRBD1	-	CASSEHGTGVGSYEQYF	TGTGCCAGCAGTGAACATGGGACAGGGGTTGGGTCCTACGAGCAGTACTTC
TRBV6-1	TRBJ2-7	-	-	CASRTTGFSYEQYF	TGTGCCAGCAGAACCACAGGGTTCTCCTACGAGCAGTACTTC
TRBV9	TRBJ2-3	-	-	CASSVVGGLTSTDTQYF	TGTGCCAGCAGCGTAGTGGGAGGACTCACTAGCACAGATACGCAGTATTTT
TRBV30	TRBJ2-5	TRBD2	-	CAWKRGSHGEQTQYF	TGTGCCTGGAAGCGGGGGTCTCACGGGGAGCAGACCCAGTACTTC
TRBV7-2	TRBJ2-3	-	-	CASSLVGNPSTDTQYF	TGTGCCAGCAGCTTAGTCGGTAACCCTAGCACAGATACGCAGTATTTT
TRBV6-5	TRBJ2-7	-	-	CASRSEAGFSEQYF	TGTGCCAGCAGATCTGAAGCAGGTTTTTCCGAGCAGTACTTC
TRBV29-1	TRBJ1-2	-	-	CSVWAGKNYGYTF	TGCAGCGTTTGGGCAGGAAAAAACTATGGCTACACCTTC
TRBV5-1	TRBJ2-7	-	-	CASSLDASSFYEQYF	TGCGCCAGCAGCTTGGATGCTAGCAGCTTCTACGAGCAGTACTTC
TRBV4-1	TRBJ1-3	TRBD1	-	CASSQRTGVLGNTIYF	TGCGCCAGCAGCCAAAGGACAGGGGTTCTTGGAAACACCATATATTTT
TRBV28	TRBJ2-7	-	once	CASRSGLSYEQYF	TGTGCCAGCAGATCGGGACTCTCCTACGAGCAGTACTTC
TRBV11-2	TRBJ1-2	-	-	CATTETNYGYTF	TGTGCCACGACGGAGACTAACTATGGCTACACCTTC
TRBV4-3	TRBJ2-5	TRBD1	-	CASSQGQGETQYF	TGCGCCAGCAGCCAGGGACAGGGGGAGACCCAGTACTTC
TRBV7-2	TRBJ2-7	-	once	CASSFGAGTVPYEQYF	TGTGCCAGCAGCTTTGGTGCGGGGACAGTTCCCTACGAGCAGTACTTC
TRBV19	TRBJ2-7	TRBD1	-	CASSMDRAHEQYF	TGTGCCAGTAGTATGGACAGGGCCCACGAGCAGTACTTC
TRBV19	TRBJ2-4	TRBD2	-	CASSIVGAAGGNIQYF	TGTGCCAGTAGTATAGTTGGGGCAGCGGGAGGAAACATTCAGTACTTC
TRBV5-1	TRBJ2-2	TRBD1	-	CASSSPGQGNTGELFF	TGCGCCAGCAGCTCTCCGGGACAGGGGAACACCGGGGAGCTGTTTTTT
TRBV5-1	TRBJ2-5	TRBD1	once	CASSLRDSPETQYF	TGCGCCAGCAGCTTACGGGACAGCCCGGAGACCCAGTACTTC
TRBV28	TRBJ2-3	TRBD2	-	CASSSLAGVVDTQYF	TGTGCCAGCAGTTCCTTAGCGGGAGTTGTGGATACGCAGTATTTT
TRBV4-2	TRBJ1-1	-	-	CASNGGPAGTEAFF	TGTGCCAGCAACGGGGGACCAGCGGGCACTGAAGCTTTCTTT
TRBV4-1	TRBJ1-5	TRBD1	-	CASSLGQGEGQPQHF	TGCGCCAGCAGCCTCGGACAGGGTGAAGGTCAGCCCCAGCATTTT
TRBV28	TRBJ2-5	TRBD1	-	CASSRRQGWETQYF	TGTGCCAGCAGCCGCAGACAGGGTTGGGAGACCCAGTACTTC
TRBV7-9	TRBJ2-3	TRBD1	-	CASSLGIRGSTDTQYF	TGTGCCAGCAGCTTAGGAATCAGGGGGAGCACAGATACGCAGTATTTT
TRBV7-8	TRBJ2-5	-	-	CASSSGQISYQETQYF	TGTGCCAGCAGCTCCGGACAGATTTCGTACCAAGAGACCCAGTACTTC
TRBV2	TRBJ1-2	TRBD1	-	CASSPVRLGVGQGSGGYTF	TGTGCCAGCAGTCCCGTAAGATTAGGTGTGGGACAGGGGAGCGGTGGCTACACCTTC